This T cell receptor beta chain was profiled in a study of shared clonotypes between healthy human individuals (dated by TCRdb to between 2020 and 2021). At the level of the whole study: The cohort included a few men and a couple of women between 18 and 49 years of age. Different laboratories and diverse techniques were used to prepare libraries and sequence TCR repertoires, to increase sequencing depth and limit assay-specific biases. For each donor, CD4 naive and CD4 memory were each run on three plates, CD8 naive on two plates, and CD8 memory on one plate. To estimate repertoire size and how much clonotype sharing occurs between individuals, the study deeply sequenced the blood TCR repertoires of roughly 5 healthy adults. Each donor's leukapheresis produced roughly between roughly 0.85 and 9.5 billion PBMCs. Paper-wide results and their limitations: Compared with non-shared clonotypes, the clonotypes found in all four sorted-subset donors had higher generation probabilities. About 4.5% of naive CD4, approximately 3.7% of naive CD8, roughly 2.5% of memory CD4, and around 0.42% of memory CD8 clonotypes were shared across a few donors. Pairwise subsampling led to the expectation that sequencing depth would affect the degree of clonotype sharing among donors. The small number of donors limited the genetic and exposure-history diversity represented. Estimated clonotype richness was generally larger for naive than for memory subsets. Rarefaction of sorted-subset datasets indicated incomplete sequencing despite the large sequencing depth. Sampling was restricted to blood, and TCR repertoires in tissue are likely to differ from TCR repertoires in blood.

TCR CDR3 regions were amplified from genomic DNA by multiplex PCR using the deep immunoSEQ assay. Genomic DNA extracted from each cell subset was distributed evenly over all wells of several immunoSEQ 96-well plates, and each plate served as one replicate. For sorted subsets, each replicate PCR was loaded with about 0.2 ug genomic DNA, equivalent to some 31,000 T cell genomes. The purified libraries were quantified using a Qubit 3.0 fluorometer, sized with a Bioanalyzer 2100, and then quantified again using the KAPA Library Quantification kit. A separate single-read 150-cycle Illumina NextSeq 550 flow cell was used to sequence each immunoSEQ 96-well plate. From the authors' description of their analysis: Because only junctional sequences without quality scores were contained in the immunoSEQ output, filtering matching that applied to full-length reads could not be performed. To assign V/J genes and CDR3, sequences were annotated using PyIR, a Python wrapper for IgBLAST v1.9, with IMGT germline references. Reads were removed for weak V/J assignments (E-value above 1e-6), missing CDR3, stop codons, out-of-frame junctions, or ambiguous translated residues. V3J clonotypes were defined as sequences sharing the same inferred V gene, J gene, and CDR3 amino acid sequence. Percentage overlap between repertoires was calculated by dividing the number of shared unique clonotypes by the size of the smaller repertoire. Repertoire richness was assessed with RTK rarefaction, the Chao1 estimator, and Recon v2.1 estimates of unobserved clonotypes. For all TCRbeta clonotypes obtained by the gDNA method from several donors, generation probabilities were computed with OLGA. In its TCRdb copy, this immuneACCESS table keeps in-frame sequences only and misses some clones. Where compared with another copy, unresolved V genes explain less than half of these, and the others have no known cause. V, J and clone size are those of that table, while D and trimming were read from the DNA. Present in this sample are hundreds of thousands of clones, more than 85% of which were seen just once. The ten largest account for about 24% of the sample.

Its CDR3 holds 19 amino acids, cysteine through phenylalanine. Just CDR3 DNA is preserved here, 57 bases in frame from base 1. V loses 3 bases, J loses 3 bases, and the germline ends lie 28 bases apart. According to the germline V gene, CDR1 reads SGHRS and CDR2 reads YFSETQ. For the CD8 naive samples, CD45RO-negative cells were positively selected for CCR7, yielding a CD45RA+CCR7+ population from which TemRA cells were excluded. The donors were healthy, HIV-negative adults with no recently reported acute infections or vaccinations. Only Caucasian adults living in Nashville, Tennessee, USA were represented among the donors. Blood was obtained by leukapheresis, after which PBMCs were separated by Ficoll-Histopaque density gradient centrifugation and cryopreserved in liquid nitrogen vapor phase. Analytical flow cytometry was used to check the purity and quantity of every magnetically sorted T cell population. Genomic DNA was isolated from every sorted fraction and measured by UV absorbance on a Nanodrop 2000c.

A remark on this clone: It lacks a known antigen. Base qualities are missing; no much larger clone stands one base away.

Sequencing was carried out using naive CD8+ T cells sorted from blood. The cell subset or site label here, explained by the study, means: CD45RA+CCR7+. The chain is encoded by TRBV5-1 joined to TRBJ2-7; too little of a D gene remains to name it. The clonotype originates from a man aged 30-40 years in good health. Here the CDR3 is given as CASSCLQLAPRDLLYEQYF. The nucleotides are TGCGCCAGCAGCTGCCTACAACTTGCACCCAGAGACCTTCTCTACGAGCAGTACTTC. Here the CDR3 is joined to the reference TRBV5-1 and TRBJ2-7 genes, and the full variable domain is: KAGVTQTPRYLIKTRGQQVTLSCSPISGHRSVSWYQQTPGQGLQFLFEYFSETQRNKGNFPGRFSGRQFSNSRSEMNVSTLELGDSALYLCASSCLQLAPRDLLYEQYFGPGTRLTVT.